Presented here are 22 T cell receptor beta chains from one specimen sequenced in a study of T cell repertoires in cytomegalovirus infection. A single record per CDR3 protein comes from TCRdb applying MiXCR to the reads. The data contain approximately 120,000 distinct CDR3 sequences, 30% to 40% of them singletons. The antigens for these receptors are not known. The starting material was CD8+ T cells from cultured PBMCs, obtained from culture after CMV antigen stimulation. The receptors come from a human donor in good health (CMV status not recorded). Some clones in this sample may be carry-over from other donors' samples.

This sequence joins TRBV29-1 and TRBJ1-2; D perhaps matches TRBD1 (5 bases). The germline V and J ends were trimmed by 6 bases and 4 bases, with 21 bases remaining between them. Per germline, CDR1 SQVTM and CDR2 ANQGSEA. This CDR3 contains 15 residues. CDR3 sequence reads: CSVAPAGGMSYGYTF. CDR3 in DNA: TGCAGCGTCGCCCCCGCGGGGGGGATGAGCTATGGCTACACCTTC.

The chain recombines TRBV20-1 with TRBJ2-3; D may correspond to TRBD1 or TRBD2 (6 bases each). The V gene lost 6 bases and the J gene lost 6 bases, with 13 bases spanning the gap. Germline V gene lookup returns CDR1 DFQATT and CDR2 SNEGSKA (reference sequence). The CDR3 covers 12 residues. Here the CDR3 reads CSAPGGGDTQYF. CDR3 coding DNA: TGCAGTGCCCCAGGAGGGGGGGATACGCAGTATTTT.

The CDR3 sequence is CASSLAPDRGMEPLHF. DNA for the CDR3: TGTGCCAGCAGCTTAGCCCCGGACAGGGGGATGGAACCCCTCCACTTT. The rearrangement uses TRBV11-2 and TRBJ1-6, with 10 bases fitting TRBD1. CDR1 and CDR2 (germline): SGHAT, FQNNGV. The CDR3 consists of 16 residues. The trim removed 1 base at V and 12 bases at J, leaving 9 bases unmatched.

The gene calls are TRBV19 and TRBJ2-2; maybe TRBD2 (5 bases). CDR1 is LNHDA and CDR2 is SQIVND in the germline V gene (reference sequence). V was clipped by 7 bases and J by 7 bases, with 22 bases between them. This CDR3 contains 16 residues. DNA for the CDR3: TGTGCCAGTACCCTCGCGTCGTCTAGCTGGGGCGGGGAGCTGTTTTTT. Amino acids: CASTLASSSWGGELFF.

This rearrangement joins TRBV28 to TRBJ2-2, with a tentative D call TRBD2 (6 bases). V lost 5 bases to trimming and J lost 13 bases, with 11 bases between them. The germline V gene encodes CDR1 MDHEN and CDR2 SYDVKM. The CDR3 length is 11 residues. The CDR3 nucleotides are TGTGCCAGCAGTCGGGGGTCCGGGCTGTTTTTT. Protein: CASSRGSGLFF.

The genes are TRBV11-2 and TRBJ2-2, with D perhaps matching TRBD2 (5 bases). Trimming pared 8 bases from V and 1 base from J, leaving 17 bases between. Germline CDR1 SGHAT, CDR2 FQNNGV. The CDR3 spans 16 residues. The CDR3 sequence is CASLEGLLENTGELFF. Here the CDR3 DNA reads TGTGCCAGCCTCGAAGGACTCCTGGAGAACACCGGGGAGCTGTTTTTT.

Only a few counts were recorded for this clonotype. This chain uses TRBV27 with TRBJ2-3; D unclear. The CDR3 contains 14 residues. CDR1 MNHEY and CDR2 SMNVEV come from the germline V gene (reference sequence). The V end was cut by 5 bases, the J end by 3 bases, with 12 bases between. In DNA form, the CDR3 reads TGTGCCAGCAGTCCTCACCTGGGAACAGATACGCAGTATTTT. It encodes CASSPHLGTDTQYF.

This clonotype was seen more than once but under ten times. In DNA, the CDR3 is TGTGCCAGCAGTTTATCTCTCCTAGCGGAATACAATGAGCAGTTCTTC. Its protein product is CASSLSLLAEYNEQFF. The chain is built from TRBV27 and TRBJ2-1; the match to TRBD2 covers 7 bases. The CDR3 has 16 residues. CDR1 is MNHEY, CDR2 SMNVEV, per germline (reference sequence). V gave up 0 bases and J gave up 4 bases; unmatched junction bases: 6.

This clonotype was detected once. The chain employs TRBV5-1 and TRBJ2-7; perhaps TRBD2 as D (6 bases). Germline CDR1 and CDR2: SGHRS and YFSETQ. Between the trimmed V and J ends, which lost 4 bases and 7 bases, there was a span of 15 bases. This CDR3 has 13 residues. The CDR3 nucleotides are TGCGCCAGCAGCCCATTCGGGGGTTGGGAGCAGTACTTC. Amino acids: CASSPFGGWEQYF.

The gene calls are TRBV6-1 and TRBJ1-5; 7 bases are shared with TRBD1. There are 17 residues in the CDR3. The trim removed 6 bases at V and 1 base at J, leaving 12 bases unmatched. Germline V gene lookup returns CDR1 MNHNS and CDR2 SASEGT. The CDR3 here is CASSPGAGGRSNQPQHF. CDR3 sequence (DNA): TGTGCCAGCAGCCCGGGAGCAGGGGGTAGGAGCAATCAGCCCCAGCATTTT.

V gene TRBV12-3 or TRBV12-4 combines with J gene TRBJ2-5; 8 bases map to TRBD1. This CDR3 has 13 amino acids. J lost 9 bases, V lost 5 bases, and 8 bases had no gene match. The CDR3 sequence is CASSRDRGTAQYF. CDR3 DNA sequence: TGTGCCAGCAGTCGAGACAGGGGTACCGCCCAGTACTTC.

The J gene is TRBJ1-1, the V gene TRBV19; D uncertain. The length of the CDR3 is 11 residues. The ends were cut back, 5 bases at V and 6 bases at J, with 7 bases in the middle. The V gene's germline CDR1 is LNHDA and CDR2 SQIVND (reference sequence). CDR3 sequence reads: CASSVFAEAFF. In nucleotides, the CDR3 is TGTGCCAGTAGTGTCTTCGCTGAAGCTTTCTTT.

This clonotype was counted between two and nine times. The chain combines TRBV10-3 with TRBJ1-2; a possible D gene is TRBD1 (6 bases). Between the trimmed V and J ends, which lost 2 bases and 4 bases, there was a span of 14 bases. The CDR3 spans 15 residues. Germline assignment: CDR1 ENHRY and CDR2 SYGVKD. CDR3 residues: CAISEPGGLGYGYTF. The CDR3, as DNA: TGTGCCATCAGTGAGCCGGGGGGGCTAGGCTATGGCTACACCTTC.

V is TRBV4-1 and J is TRBJ2-7; the match to TRBD2 covers 12 bases. This CDR3 has 14 amino acids. With 5 bases clipped from V and 2 bases from J, the junction kept 1 base outside the gene matches. Looked up from germline, CDR1 is MGHRA and CDR2 is YSYEKL. The CDR3 sequence: CASSWTSGAYEQYF. In DNA form, the CDR3 reads TGCGCCAGCAGCTGGACTAGCGGGGCCTACGAGCAGTACTTC.

The V and J genes are TRBV27 and TRBJ2-7; 7 nucleotides line up with TRBD2. V gave up 6 bases and J gave up 0 bases; unmatched junction bases: 5. This CDR3 contains 14 residues. Germline V gene data show CDR1 as MNHEY and CDR2 as SMNVEV (reference sequence). CDR3 coding DNA: TGTGCCAGCAGCTGGGGCGGGGGCTCCTACGAGCAGTACTTC. This gives the protein CASSWGGGSYEQYF.

This rearrangement joins TRBV7-9 to TRBJ2-5, with TRBD1 identical over 8 bases. The CDR3 contains 15 residues. CDR1 is SEHNR, CDR2 FQNEAQ, per germline (reference sequence). The junction had 9 bases not matched to a gene; V was cut back by 5 bases and J by 4 bases. The CDR3, as DNA: TGTGCCAGCAGCCCACGCTTCGACAGGGGAGAGACCCAGTACTTC. Protein sequence: CASSPRFDRGETQYF. The whole variable domain, remainder taken from reference TRBV7-9 and TRBJ2-5, is DTGVSQNPRHKITKRGQNVTFRCDPISEHNRLYWYRQTLGQGPEFLTYFQNEAQLEKSRLLSDRFSAERPKGSFSTLEIQRTEQGDSAMYLCASSPRFDRGETQYFGPGTRLLVL.

This clonotype turned up a few times. The chain has TRBV7-8 and TRBJ2-1, with 7 bases that match TRBD2. Germline V gene lookup returns CDR1 SGHVS and CDR2 FQNEAQ. The CDR3 contains 13 residues. J was trimmed by 9 bases and V by 1 base; bases with no gene match: 3. DNA for the CDR3: TGTGCCAGCAGCTTAGTGGCGGGGGTTGAGCAGTTCTTC. Translated, it gives CASSLVAGVEQFF.

This clonotype was observed many times. The chain employs TRBV2 and TRBJ2-7; D perhaps matches TRBD2 (6 bases). Trimming pared 4 bases from V and 0 bases from J, leaving 13 bases between. The germline CDR1 and CDR2 sequences are SNHLY and FYNNEI. This CDR3 is built from 15 residues. The CDR3 coding sequence is TGTGCCAGCAGTGTACCGACTAGAAGCTCCTACGAGCAGTACTTC. It is translated as CASSVPTRSSYEQYF.

The CDR3 nucleotides are TGTGCCAGCAGCTTCTTTAACACAGGGATGGGAGAGACCCAGTACTTC. Its protein is CASSFFNTGMGETQYF. This chain connects TRBV5-8 to TRBJ2-5; possibly TRBD1 for D (6 bases). There are 16 residues in the CDR3. Trimming cost V 2 bases and J 4 bases, with 18 bases left between them. Looked up from germline, CDR1 is SGHTS and CDR2 is YDEGEE. Together with reference TRBV5-8 and TRBJ2-5, the CDR3 gives the full variable domain: EAGVTQSPTHLIKTRGQQATLRCSPISGHTSVYWYQQALGLGLQFLLWYDEGEERNRGNFPPRFSGRQFPNYSSELNVNALELEDSALYLCASSFFNTGMGETQYFGPGTRLLVL.

This clonotype was seen more than once but under ten times. The genes are TRBV4-3 and TRBJ1-2, with 7 bases identical to TRBD1. Germline loops: CDR1 LGHNA, CDR2 YSLEER. V was pared by 1 base and J by 1 base, with 9 bases of the junction left unmatched. The CDR3 loop spans 17 amino acids. The CDR3, as DNA: TGCGCCAGCAGCCAAGTATTGCGGGACAGTCATAACTATGGCTACACCTTC. Its protein is CASSQVLRDSHNYGYTF.

This clonotype was seen only a few times. The chain is built from TRBV12-3 or TRBV12-4 and TRBJ1-5; TRBD1 matches 9 bases. CDR3 size: 15 residues. Trimming cost V 3 bases and J 3 bases; bases outside gene matches: 3. The CDR3 DNA reads as TGTGCCAGCAGTTTCACAGGGGGCTCCAATCAGCCCCAGCATTTT. Translation: CASSFTGGSNQPQHF.

This clonotype was found a few times. The chain couples TRBV2 to TRBJ2-7; 10 bases agree with TRBD2. CDR3 size: 15 residues. Germline CDR1 SNHLY, CDR2 FYNNEI. V gave up 11 bases and J gave up 6 bases; unmatched junction bases: 16. The CDR3 bases are TGTGCCTACTGTAAGCCGGGACTAGCGTCAGTCGAGCAGTACTTC. It specifies CAYCKPGLASVEQYF.